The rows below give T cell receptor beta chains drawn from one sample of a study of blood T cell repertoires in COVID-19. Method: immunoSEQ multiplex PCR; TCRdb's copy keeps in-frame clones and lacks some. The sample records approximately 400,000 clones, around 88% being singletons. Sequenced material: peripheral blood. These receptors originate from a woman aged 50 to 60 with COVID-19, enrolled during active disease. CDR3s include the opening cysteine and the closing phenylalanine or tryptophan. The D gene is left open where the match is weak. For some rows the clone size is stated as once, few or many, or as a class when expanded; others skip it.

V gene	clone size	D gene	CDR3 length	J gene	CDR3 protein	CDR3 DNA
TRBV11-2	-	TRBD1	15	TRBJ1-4	CASSSSGTGDEKLFF	TGTGCCAGCAGCTCATCCGGGACAGGGGATGAAAAACTGTTTTTT
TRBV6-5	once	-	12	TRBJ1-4	CASSPGLEKLFF	TGTGCCAGCAGTCCTGGACTCGAAAAACTGTTTTTT
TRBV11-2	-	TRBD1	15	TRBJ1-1	CASSLGTATYTEAFF	TGTGCCAGCAGTTTAGGGACAGCGACATACACTGAAGCTTTCTTT
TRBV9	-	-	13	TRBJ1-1	CASSVGGGAEAFF	TGTGCCAGCAGCGTGGGTGGAGGGGCTGAAGCTTTCTTT
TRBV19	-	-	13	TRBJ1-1	CASWQGLNTEAFF	TGTGCCAGTTGGCAGGGGCTGAACACTGAAGCTTTCTTT
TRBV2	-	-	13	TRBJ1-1	CASGTAMNTEAFF	TGTGCCAGCGGAACAGCCATGAACACTGAAGCTTTCTTT
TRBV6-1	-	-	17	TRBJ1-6	CASSESRGVIYNSPLHF	TGTGCCAGCAGTGAAAGTAGAGGAGTTATTTATAATTCACCCCTCCACTTT
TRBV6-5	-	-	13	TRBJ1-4	CASSYTTSEELFF	TGTGCCAGCAGTTACACAACGTCCGAGGAACTGTTTTTT
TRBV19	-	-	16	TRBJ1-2	CASTYFPIQGYYGYTF	TGTGCCAGTACCTATTTCCCCATACAGGGATACTATGGCTACACCTTC
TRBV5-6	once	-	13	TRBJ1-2	CASSLQGGYGYTF	TGTGCCAGCAGCTTGCAGGGCGGCTATGGCTACACCTTC
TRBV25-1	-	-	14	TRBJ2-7	CASTGNGGAGEQYF	TGTGCCAGCACTGGGAACGGCGGGGCGGGGGAGCAGTACTTC
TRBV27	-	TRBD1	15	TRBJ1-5	CASSLTGEEGQPQHF	TGTGCCAGCAGTCTCACAGGGGAGGAGGGTCAGCCCCAGCATTTT
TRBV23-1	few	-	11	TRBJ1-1	CASSQTAGPFF	TGCGCCAGCAGTCAGACGGCAGGTCCTTTCTTT
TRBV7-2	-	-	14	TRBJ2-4	CASSPLTGWDIQYF	TGTGCCAGCAGCCCATTAACAGGGTGGGACATTCAGTACTTC
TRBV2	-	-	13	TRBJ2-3	CASSLARTDTQYF	TGTGCCAGCAGTTTGGCCCGCACAGATACGCAGTATTTT
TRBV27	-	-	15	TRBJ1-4	CASSPTVAFNEKLFF	TGTGCCAGCAGTCCGACAGTAGCTTTTAATGAAAAACTGTTTTTT
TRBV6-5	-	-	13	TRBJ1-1	CASISRMGQRAFF	TGTGCCAGCATTTCGAGGATGGGACAAAGAGCTTTCTTT
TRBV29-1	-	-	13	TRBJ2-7	CSVELLPGYEQYF	TGCAGCGTTGAACTCCTCCCGGGGTACGAGCAGTACTTC